The clone carrying this T cell receptor (beta chain) was seen a handful of times. The antigen is undetermined. From the RT-PCR reads, TCRdb called clonotypes with MiXCR, one entry per CDR3 protein. The sample holds around 520,000 distinct CDR3 sequences, around 25% seen once. CDR3 length: 14 amino acids. Trimming took off 0 bases at V and 2 bases at J, with 8 bases between the two ends. CDR1 and CDR2 (germline): SGHRS, YFSETQ. The sample comes from a study of response to subunit inactivated influenza vaccine. Study observations and caveats: Authors proposed each seasonal influenza vaccination draws in few new T cells.

The sample here was CD4+ T cells sorted from PBMCs, taken 5 to 6 days after vaccination. This TCR was recovered from a man aged 45 to 65 who received an inactivated influenza vaccine. V is TRBV5-1 and J is TRBJ2-5; D uncertain. CDR3 sequence reads: CASSLDQTQETQYF. DNA for the CDR3: TGCGCCAGCAGCTTGGACCAGACACAAGAGACCCAGTACTTC. Looking up the rest from reference TRBV5-1 and TRBJ2-5 gives the full variable domain: KAGVTQTPRYLIKTRGQQVTLSCSPISGHRSVSWYQQTPGQGLQFLFEYFSETQRNKGNFPGRFSGRQFSNSRSEMNVSTLELGDSALYLCASSLDQTQETQYFGPGTRLLVL.